Shown below are 27 T cell receptor beta chains from a single sample sequenced in a study of blood T cell repertoires in COVID-19 (dated by TCRdb to about 2020). Library preparation employed the immunoSEQ multiplex PCR assay. This immuneACCESS table, as held by TCRdb, lists in-frame sequences with V and J called but not all clones. Of the missing ones, under half trace to an unresolved V gene in checked studies; the others have no known cause. This sample is represented by over 85,000 clones; 87% of them were singletons. The leading ten clones occupy around 7% of the sample. The sample was peripheral blood. These TCRs come from a human donor with acute or convalescent COVID-19. The donor label of this sample is uncertain.

The V gene is TRBV19, the J gene TRBJ2-7; TRBD1 matches at 12 bases. The V segment lost 2 bases and the J segment 1 base; nucleotides outside the gene matches: 12. Germline V gives CDR1 LNHDA, CDR2 SQIVND (reference sequence). The CDR3 has 19 residues. The CDR3 region has the DNA TGTGCCAGTAGTATAATCGTCCCGGGACAGGGGGCTTCGTCCTACGAGCAGTACTTC. Residues: CASSIIVPGQGASSYEQYF.

This clone was seen once. V and J are TRBV11-3 and TRBJ1-2, with a weak D call TRBD1 (6 bases). Trimming pared 0 bases from V and 3 bases from J, leaving 8 bases between. The CDR3 covers 14 residues. Germline CDR1 SGHNT, CDR2 YENEEA. The CDR3 loop is CASSLDAGDYGYTF. The CDR3 DNA reads as TGTGCCAGCAGCTTAGATGCAGGGGACTATGGCTACACCTTC.

The chain carries TRBV7-2 and TRBJ1-1; TRBD1 might be the D (6 bases). This CDR3 contains 15 residues. Germline V gene sequence: CDR1 SGHTA, CDR2 FQGNSA. Trimming took off 5 bases at V and 1 base at J, with 14 bases between the two ends. The CDR3, as DNA: TGTGCCAGCAGCGTTCCGGGACACCAGAACACTGAAGCTTTCTTT. Protein product: CASSVPGHQNTEAFF.

The chain is built from TRBV7-3 and TRBJ2-1, with TRBD2 matching 8 bases. The CDR3 loop spans 15 amino acids. The V gene's germline CDR1 is SGHTA and CDR2 FQGTGA. V shed 5 bases and J 6 bases; nucleotides not matched to a gene: 9. CDR3 sequence (DNA): TGTGCCAGCAGCCCCGGGGCTAGCGGGCTCAATGAGCAGTTCTTC. It specifies CASSPGASGLNEQFF.

This rearrangement joins TRBV7-3 to TRBJ2-3; the match to TRBD1 covers 12 bases. This CDR3 has 17 residues. Trimming cost V 3 bases and J 4 bases; bases outside gene matches: 8. Germline V CDR1 and CDR2: SGHTA, FQGTGA. This CDR3 is CASSFSGTGGVADTQYF. CDR3 DNA sequence: TGTGCCAGCAGCTTCTCCGGGACAGGGGGCGTAGCAGATACGCAGTATTTT. The entire variable domain, with the rest obtained from reference TRBV7-3 and TRBJ2-3, is as follows: GAGVSQTPSNKVTEKGKYVELRCDPISGHTALYWYRQSLGQGPEFLIYFQGTGAADDSGLPNDRFFAVRPEGSVSTLKIQRTERGDSAVYLCASSFSGTGGVADTQYFGPGTRLTVL.

The rearrangement uses TRBV5-1 and TRBJ1-6; the D gene is possibly TRBD1 (6 bases). Deletions cut 2 bases from V and 7 bases from J, with 10 bases between. Looked up from germline, CDR1 is SGHRS and CDR2 is YFSETQ. The CDR3 consists of 14 residues. The CDR3 DNA follows: TGCGCCAGCAGCTTTGAGGGGGGGAATTCACCCCTCCACTTT. It specifies CASSFEGGNSPLHF.

This clone was detected only once. V and J are TRBV4-3 and TRBJ2-7; the D gene is possibly TRBD2 (5 bases). Per the germline V gene, CDR1 is LGHNA and CDR2 is YSLEER. Trimming cost V 0 bases and J 1 base, with 10 bases left between them. This CDR3 comprises 15 residues. The CDR3 sequence is CASSQEAALSYEQYF. CDR3 sequence (DNA): TGCGCCAGCAGCCAAGAAGCGGCGTTATCCTACGAGCAGTACTTC.

The rearrangement uses TRBV6-5 and TRBJ1-4, with 8 bases lining up with TRBD1. The CDR3 is 15 residues long. CDR1 and CDR2 from the germline V gene are MNHEY and SVGAGI. Trimming cost V 6 bases and J 0 bases; bases outside gene matches: 3. The CDR3 DNA reads TGTGCCAGCAGGGGGACAGGTACAACTAATGAAAAACTGTTTTTT. Its translation is CASRGTGTTNEKLFF.

Concerning this clone: The sample holds other DNA sequences that translate to the same CDR3. The CDR3 here is CASSLAPGQETQYF. DNA for the CDR3: TGCGCCAGCAGCTTGGCCCCAGGACAAGAGACCCAGTACTTC. V gene TRBV5-1 combines with J gene TRBJ2-5; D not certain. Trimming removed 0 bases at V and 2 bases at J, with 8 bases between. CDR1 is SGHRS and CDR2 is YFSETQ in the germline V gene. This CDR3 has 14 amino acids.

The chain carries TRBV6-5 and TRBJ1-2; TRBD1 might be the D (5 bases). There are 15 residues in the CDR3. The ends were cut back, 0 bases at V and 2 bases at J, with 10 bases in the middle. Germline V CDR1 and CDR2: MNHEY, SVGAGI. The CDR3 reads CASSYSRQGNYGYTF. CDR3 nucleotides: TGTGCCAGCAGTTACTCGAGGCAGGGCAACTATGGCTACACCTTC.

This chain links TRBV14 with TRBJ2-1; 10 bases align to TRBD1. The CDR3 has 17 residues. V shed 4 bases and J 5 bases; nucleotides not matched to a gene: 11. CDR1 and CDR2 from the germline V gene are SGHDN and FVKESK. CDR3 region: CASSPRLDRGHHNEQFF. DNA of the CDR3: TGTGCCAGCAGCCCCCGATTAGACAGGGGGCATCACAATGAGCAGTTCTTC.

The chain couples TRBV9 to TRBJ1-2; no definite D call. V was trimmed by 0 bases and J by 5 bases, leaving 8 bases between them. The CDR3 runs 13 residues. In germline, CDR1 is SGDLS, CDR2 YYNGEE. As DNA, the CDR3 is TGTGCCAGCAGCGTAGCGGGGATTTATGGCTACACCTTC. It translates to CASSVAGIYGYTF.

J is TRBJ2-3 and V is TRBV5-4; 10 bases match TRBD2. This CDR3 has 15 residues. After removal of 4 bases from V and 2 bases from J, the junction contained 4 bases not matched to a gene. CDR1 and CDR2 from the germline V gene are SGHNT and YYREEE (reference sequence). The chain's CDR3 is CASSRGTSDTDTQYF. The CDR3 coding sequence is TGTGCCAGCAGCCGCGGGACTAGCGACACAGATACGCAGTATTTT. Using reference TRBV5-4 and TRBJ2-3 for the parts outside the CDR3, the full variable domain is ETGVTQSPTHLIKTRGQQVTLRCSSQSGHNTVSWYQQALGQGPQFIFQYYREEENGRGNFPPRFSGLQFPNYSSELNVNALELDDSALYLCASSRGTSDTDTQYFGPGTRLTVL.

The chain carries TRBV28 and TRBJ2-7; weak D call: TRBD2 (6 bases). Trimming pared 2 bases from V and 2 bases from J, leaving 13 bases between. From germline, CDR1 is MDHEN and CDR2 SYDVKM. The CDR3 is 15 amino acids. CDR3 coding DNA: TGTGCCAGCAGTTTACGCCGGGACTGGGCCTACGAGCAGTACTTC. It specifies CASSLRRDWAYEQYF.

The chain employs TRBV12-5 and TRBJ2-1; 13 bases are a match to TRBD2. The CDR3 loop spans 18 amino acids. The V and J ends lost 1 base and 4 bases, in that order; junction bases with no gene match: 7. CDR1 and CDR2 (germline): LGHNT, FRNRAP. The CDR3 DNA is TGTGCTAGTGGTTTGGATACCGGACTAGCGGGGGCATACAATGAGCAGTTCTTC. This encodes CASGLDTGLAGAYNEQFF. Full variable domain (rest looked up from reference TRBV12-5 and TRBJ2-1): DARVTQTPRHKVTEMGQEVTMRCQPILGHNTVFWYRQTMMQGLELLAYFRNRAPLDDSGMPKDRFSAEMPDATLATLKIQPSEPRDSAVYFCASGLDTGLAGAYNEQFFGPGTRLTVL.

The chain links TRBV10-3 to TRBJ1-2; TRBD1 aligns across 8 bases. The CDR3 loop spans 14 amino acids. After removal of 10 bases from V and 4 bases from J, the junction contained 11 bases not matched to a gene. Per the germline V gene, CDR1 is ENHRY and CDR2 is SYGVKD. Written as DNA, the CDR3 is TGTGCCACCTCGACAGGACAGGGTCCCTATGGCTACACCTTC. Its translation: CATSTGQGPYGYTF.

The chain joins TRBV5-4 to TRBJ1-2, with D possibly being TRBD1 (5 bases). The CDR3 has 15 amino acids. Germline-derived CDR1 and CDR2 are SGHNT and YYREEE (reference sequence). Deletions cut 0 bases from V and 8 bases from J, with 17 bases between. CDR3 in DNA: TGTGCCAGCAGCTTGGACCAGGTGGGGCGAAGGGGCTACACCTTC. Translating gives CASSLDQVGRRGYTF.

This chain connects TRBV6-1 to TRBJ2-3; 7 positions agree with TRBD1. Germline loops: CDR1 MNHNS, CDR2 SASEGT. The CDR3 extends over 16 amino acids. V shed 1 base, J shed 4 bases, and the junction held 8 bases outside the gene matches. The CDR3: CASSEEGAALSDTQYF. The CDR3 nucleotides read TGTGCCAGCAGTGAAGAGGGGGCCGCCCTCTCAGATACGCAGTATTTT.

The chain couples TRBV7-2 to TRBJ2-4; a possible D gene is TRBD1 (5 bases). This CDR3 has 14 residues. The germline V gene has CDR1 SGHTA and CDR2 FQGNSA. V dropped 3 bases and J dropped 0 bases, with 6 bases sitting between them. DNA of the CDR3: TGTGCCAGCAGCTTGGACACAGCCAAAAACATTCAGTACTTC. Translated, it gives CASSLDTAKNIQYF.

The rearrangement links TRBV29-1 to TRBJ1-5; TRBD1 is a possible D gene (5 bases). The germline CDR1 and CDR2 sequences are SQVTM and ANQGSEA. The CDR3 is made up of 15 amino acids. Trimming removed 4 bases at V and 5 bases at J, with 18 bases between. The CDR3 here is CSVVLEGRPHQPQHF. As DNA, the CDR3 is TGCAGCGTTGTCTTGGAGGGACGGCCTCATCAGCCCCAGCATTTT.

The V and J genes are TRBV3-1 (or the pseudogene TRBV3-2) and TRBJ1-1, with D hard to call. The V gene lost 0 bases and the J gene lost 1 base, with 6 bases spanning the gap. Germline V lookup: CDR1 LGHDT, CDR2 YNNKEL (reference sequence). The CDR3 runs to 14 residues. CDR3 sequence reads: CASSQDIGNTEAFF. CDR3 nucleotides: TGTGCCAGCAGCCAAGATATCGGGAACACTGAAGCTTTCTTT.

The chain uses TRBV19 and TRBJ2-5, with 7 bases identical to TRBD2. Per the germline V gene, CDR1 is LNHDA and CDR2 is SQIVND (reference sequence). V was pared by 1 base and J by 2 bases, with 7 bases of the junction left unmatched. The CDR3 extends over 16 amino acids. CDR3 in amino acids: CASSIVVTAGQETQYF. Written as DNA, the CDR3 is TGTGCCAGTAGTATAGTAGTCACAGCGGGACAAGAGACCCAGTACTTC. The variable domain in full, with the rest retrieved from reference TRBV19 and TRBJ2-5, is DGGITQSPKYLFRKEGQNVTLSCEQNLNHDAMYWYRQDPGQGLRLIYYSQIVNDFQKGDIAEGYSVSREKKESFPLTVTSAQKNPTAFYLCASSIVVTAGQETQYFGPGTRLLVL.

This CDR3 reads CASSPRLASYQFF. The CDR3 DNA reads as TGTGCCAGCAGCCCAAGACTAGCGTCCTACCAGTTCTTC. The rearrangement links TRBV11-2 to TRBJ2-1; 8 bases fit TRBD2. The CDR3 is 13 amino acids. Looked up from germline, CDR1 is SGHAT and CDR2 is FQNNGV. V shed 5 bases and J 13 bases; nucleotides not matched to a gene: 10.

The chain uses TRBV4-1 and TRBJ1-4, with no clear D. Trimming stripped 0 bases from V and 6 bases from J, with 8 bases between. The V gene's germline CDR1 is MGHRA and CDR2 YSYEKL. The CDR3 covers 14 residues. Here the CDR3 reads CASSQERAYEKLFF. CDR3 nucleotides: TGCGCCAGCAGCCAAGAGAGGGCTTATGAAAAACTGTTTTTT.

The DNA of the CDR3 is TGTGCCAGCAGTCCGGGGACAGCCTTCAATCAGCCCCAGCATTTT. Encoded protein: CASSPGTAFNQPQHF. The chain couples TRBV27 to TRBJ1-5; 7 positions match TRBD1. Germline loops: CDR1 MNHEY, CDR2 SMNVEV (reference sequence). This CDR3 has 15 amino acids. V dropped 5 bases and J dropped 3; count of bases not matched to a gene: 7.

The table lists this clone with a count of one. V is TRBV7-8 and J is TRBJ1-1, with 8 bases matching TRBD1. This CDR3 has 13 residues. The trim removed 2 bases at V and 7 bases at J, leaving 3 bases unmatched. Per germline, CDR1 SGHVS and CDR2 FQNEAQ. The DNA for the CDR3 is TGTGCCAGCAGCTTAAGGACAGGGCGTGAAGCTTTCTTT. Residues: CASSLRTGREAFF.

The rearrangement links TRBV9 to TRBJ2-1, with 7 bases matching TRBD1. J was trimmed by 0 bases and V by 2 bases; bases with no gene match: 17. This CDR3 region has 20 residues. Germline CDR1 and CDR2: SGDLS and YYNGEE. DNA of the CDR3: TGTGCCAGCAGCGTCCGTAAAATGGACCCGGGACAGAGCTCCTACAATGAGCAGTTCTTC. Amino acid sequence: CASSVRKMDPGQSSYNEQFF.